The 9 T cell receptor beta chains in this list originate from one sample, sequenced in a study of T cell repertoires in cytomegalovirus infection. Which antigens these TCRs recognize remains unknown. TCRdb passed the reads through MiXCR, listing each CDR3 protein once. The table records some 500,000 distinct CDR3 sequences, roughly 42% of them present only once. The sequenced sample was cultured PBMCs, obtained from culture after CMV antigen stimulation. The receptors come from a human donor in good health (CMV status not recorded). Some clones in this sample may be carry-over from other donors' samples.

V usage is TRBV6-5 and J usage is TRBJ1-6; D call uncertain. This CDR3 is 15 amino acids long. The germline gives CDR1 MNHEY, CDR2 SVGAGI. V was clipped by 6 bases and J by 11 bases, with 20 bases between them. CDR3 sequence reads: CASSYAAGMVTPLHF. The CDR3 bases are TGTGCCAGCAGCTACGCGGCAGGAATGGTAACACCCCTCCACTTT.

The table lists this clonotype with many counts. The V and J genes are TRBV19 and TRBJ1-6, with 7 nucleotides matching TRBD1. After removal of 6 bases from V and 6 bases from J, the junction contained 26 bases not matched to a gene. The germline CDR1 and CDR2 sequences are LNHDA and SQIVND (reference sequence). This CDR3 region has 21 residues. CDR3: CASSKTKPQGVRPRINSPLHF. In DNA form, the CDR3 reads TGTGCCAGTAGCAAAACCAAACCCCAGGGGGTTCGCCCGAGGATTAATTCACCCCTCCACTTT.

This chain connects TRBV19 to TRBJ2-7; 9 bases match TRBD1. Looked up from germline, CDR1 is LNHDA and CDR2 is SQIVND (reference sequence). V lost 2 bases and J lost 3; bases outside the gene matches: 5. The CDR3 is made up of 15 amino acids. In DNA, the CDR3 is TGTGCCAGTAGTATAAGGCCGGGACAGGGCTACGAGCAGTACTTC. Its translation is CASSIRPGQGYEQYF. The full variable domain, with the rest looked up from reference TRBV19 and TRBJ2-7, is DGGITQSPKYLFRKEGQNVTLSCEQNLNHDAMYWYRQDPGQGLRLIYYSQIVNDFQKGDIAEGYSVSREKKESFPLTVTSAQKNPTAFYLCASSIRPGQGYEQYFGPGTRLTVT.

This chain joins TRBV12-3 or TRBV12-4 and TRBJ2-1; possible D gene TRBD2, 6 bases. The CDR3 runs to 16 residues. V was shortened by 5 bases and J by 7 bases, with 21 bases between the two germline ends. CDR3 protein: CASSNYGTDDGNEQFF. The CDR3 DNA is TGTGCCAGCAGTAACTACGGGACTGATGATGGGAATGAGCAGTTCTTC.

V usage is TRBV11-2 and J usage is TRBJ2-3; perhaps TRBD1 as D (6 bases). The CDR3 has 14 amino acids. CDR1 is SGHAT and CDR2 is FQNNGV in the germline V gene. The ends were cut back, 5 bases at V and 3 bases at J, with 12 bases in the middle. CDR3 DNA: TGTGCCAGCAGCCGGACAGCGAGGACAGATACGCAGTATTTT. Its protein product is CASSRTARTDTQYF.

The chain uses TRBV9 and TRBJ2-7, with D tentatively TRBD1 or TRBD2 (7 bases each). The V end lost 4 bases, the J end lost 3 bases, and 26 bases lay between the germline ends. The CDR3 has 18 amino acids. Germline values: CDR1 SGDLS, CDR2 YYNGEE. The CDR3 protein is CASSQGVPGEGSVYEQYF. CDR3 DNA: TGTGCCAGCAGCCAGGGGGTACCGGGGGAGGGCTCCGTCTACGAGCAGTACTTC. The full variable domain, rest sourced from reference TRBV9 and TRBJ2-7, is DSGVTQTPKHLITATGQRVTLRCSPRSGDLSVYWYQQSLDQGLQFLIQYYNGEERAKGNILERFSAQQFPDLHSELNLSSLELGDSALYFCASSQGVPGEGSVYEQYFGPGTRLTVT.

This clonotype was detected only once. The gene calls are TRBV7-6 and TRBJ2-7, with D unresolved. CDR3 length equals 15 residues. Trimming cost V 1 base and J 0 bases, with 10 bases left between them. Germline values: CDR1 SGHVS, CDR2 FNYEAQ. The CDR3 region is CASSLEALSSYEQYF. The CDR3 DNA reads as TGTGCCAGCAGCTTAGAAGCCCTCAGCTCCTACGAGCAGTACTTC.

In its sample, this clonotype was seen once. V and J are TRBV6-5 and TRBJ2-1; the D gene could be TRBD1 or TRBD2 (5 bases each). V lost 0 bases to trimming and J lost 7 bases, with 13 bases between them. Germline-derived CDR1 and CDR2 are MNHEY and SVGAGI. This CDR3 region has 15 residues. The CDR3: CASSYSSGRRNEQFF. The DNA of the CDR3 is TGTGCCAGCAGTTACTCGTCGGGGCGTAGGAATGAGCAGTTCTTC.

V usage is TRBV18 and J usage is TRBJ2-1, with a weak D call TRBD2 (7 bases). This CDR3 contains 15 residues. CDR1 is KGHSH and CDR2 is LQKENI in the germline V gene. Trimming pared 6 bases from V and 9 bases from J, leaving 21 bases between. DNA of the CDR3: TGTGCCAGCTCTACCCTCGGGGGGCCTGAGGGTGAGCAGTTCTTC. This gives the protein CASSTLGGPEGEQFF.